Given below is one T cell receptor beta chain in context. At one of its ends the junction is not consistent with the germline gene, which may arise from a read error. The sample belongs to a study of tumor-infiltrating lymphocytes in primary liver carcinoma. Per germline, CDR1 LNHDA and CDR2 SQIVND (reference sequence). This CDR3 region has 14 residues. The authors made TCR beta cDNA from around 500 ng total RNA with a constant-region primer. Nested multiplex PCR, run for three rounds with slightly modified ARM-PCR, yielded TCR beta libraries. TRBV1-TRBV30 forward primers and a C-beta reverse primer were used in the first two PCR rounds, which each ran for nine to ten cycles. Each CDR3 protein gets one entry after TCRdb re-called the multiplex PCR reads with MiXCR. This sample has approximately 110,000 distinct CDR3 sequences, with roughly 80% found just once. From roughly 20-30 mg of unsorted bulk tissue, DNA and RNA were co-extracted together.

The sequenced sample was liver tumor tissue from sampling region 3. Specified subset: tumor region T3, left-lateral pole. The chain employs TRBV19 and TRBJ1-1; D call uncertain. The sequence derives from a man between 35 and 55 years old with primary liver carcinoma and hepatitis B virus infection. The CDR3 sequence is CASSTKAANTEALF. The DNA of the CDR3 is TGTGCCAGTAGTACAAAGGCGGCGAACACTGAAGCTCTCTTT. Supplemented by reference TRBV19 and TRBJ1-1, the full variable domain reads DGGITQSPKYLFRKEGQNVTLSCEQNLNHDAMYWYRQDPGQGLRLIYYSQIVNDFQKGDIAEGYSVSREKKESFPLTVTSAQKNPTAFYLCASSTKAANTEALFGQGTRLTVV.